Below, 25 T cell receptor beta chains from the same sample are listed, as sequenced in a study of low-dose radiotherapy and immunotherapy resistance in tumors. Alpha and beta chains were covered, as first-strand cDNA relied on TRAV- and TRBV-specific primers. TCRs were put through 20 to 25 PCR cycles of amplification with Phusion. A constant-region primer and the V-primer adapter served as the primer pair. MiXCR was run by TCRdb on the reads, yielding one entry per CDR3 protein. Among tens of thousands of distinct CDR3 sequences listed, roughly a sixth were seen once. Time point specified: before trial treatment. Sequenced material: PBMCs, taken before treatment. These receptors all come from a male donor with prostate cancer.

This clonotype has only a few counts. The chain has TRBV2 and TRBJ2-1, with TRBD2 identical over 10 bases. Per the germline V gene, CDR1 is SNHLY and CDR2 is FYNNEI. J gave up 6 bases and V 4 bases, and 6 bases lay outside the gene matches. The CDR3 totals 15 residues. CDR3 nucleotide sequence: TGTGCCAGCAGTGGTGAGGGACTAGCGTCCAATGAGCAGTTCTTC. It yields the protein CASSGEGLASNEQFF.

The rearrangement links TRBV7-9 to TRBJ2-5, with D perhaps matching TRBD1 (6 bases). V gave up 3 bases and J gave up 7 bases, with 18 bases separating them. Looked up from germline, CDR1 is SEHNR and CDR2 is FQNEAQ (reference sequence). CDR3 length: 15 residues. CDR3 coding DNA: TGTGCCAGCAGCTTGGTGGCGTTGGCACAGGGGACCCAGTACTTC. It yields the protein CASSLVALAQGTQYF.

At least ten counts were recorded for this clonotype. This chain connects TRBV18 to TRBJ1-3, with a tentative D call TRBD1 (5 bases). The germline V gene has CDR1 KGHSH and CDR2 LQKENI. Trimming took off 4 bases at V and 2 bases at J, with 15 bases between the two ends. The CDR3 runs 16 residues. Written as DNA, the CDR3 is TGTGCCAGCTCACACCTGAGGGGCGAAACTGGAAACACCATATATTTT. As protein: CASSHLRGETGNTIYF.

A remark on this clonotype: A read error is likely here: a far larger clone is one base away. In nucleotides, the CDR3 is TGTGCCAGCAGTTACAGCGCGGGCGAAGCTTTCTTT. It is translated as CASSYSAGEAFF. The chain has TRBV6-2 or TRBV6-3 and TRBJ1-1; D not resolved. Germline V gives CDR1 MNHEY, CDR2 SVGEGT. The CDR3 has 12 amino acids. V dropped 2 bases and J dropped 8 bases, with 9 bases sitting between them.

Many counts were recorded for this clonotype. The chain recombines TRBV27 with TRBJ2-7; D perhaps matches TRBD2 (7 bases). The V end lost 11 bases, the J end lost 3 bases, and 20 bases lay between the germline ends. The CDR3 has 14 residues. Germline lookup yields CDR1 MNHEY and CDR2 SMNVEV (reference sequence). CDR3 bases: TGTGCCGCTGGTTCGAGGGGGGGGGTCTACGAGCAGTACTTC. Protein product: CAAGSRGGVYEQYF.

This clonotype has just a few counts. CDR3 sequence reads: CASSQVVRVGEQFF. In nucleotides, the CDR3 is TGCGCCAGCAGCCAAGTGGTCCGGGTCGGTGAGCAGTTCTTC. J is TRBJ2-1 and V is TRBV4-1; D unresolved. CDR3 length: 14 residues. Trimming removed 1 base from V and 9 bases from J, with 13 bases in between. The germline CDR1 and CDR2 sequences are MGHRA and YSYEKL.

This clonotype was observed a few times. The chain uses TRBV19 and TRBJ1-5; no definite D call. This CDR3 has 16 residues. Germline CDR1 is LNHDA and CDR2 is SQIVND (reference sequence). Trimming cost V 7 bases and J 4 bases, with 20 bases left between them. The CDR3, as DNA: TGTGCCAGTACGGTGATGGCAGAACCACCGAATCAGCCCCAGCATTTT. The encoded protein is CASTVMAEPPNQPQHF.

This clonotype was seen a few times. The chain joins TRBV11-2 to TRBJ2-1; 16 positions agree with TRBD2. CDR1 and CDR2 from the germline V gene are SGHAT and FQNNGV. CDR3 length: 19 residues. Trimming removed 3 bases from V and 0 bases from J; junction bases left unmatched: 5. CDR3 region: CASSFPGLAGGRSYNEQFF. In DNA, the CDR3 is TGTGCCAGCAGCTTTCCGGGACTAGCGGGGGGGCGCTCCTACAATGAGCAGTTCTTC.

This chain joins TRBV5-1 and TRBJ1-2; 7 positions match TRBD1. CDR1 is SGHRS and CDR2 is YFSETQ in the germline V gene. J gave up 2 bases and V 4 bases, and 5 bases lay outside the gene matches. The CDR3 spans 14 residues. The CDR3 DNA reads TGCGCCAGCAGCGACGACAGGGCCAACTATGGCTACACCTTC. Protein: CASSDDRANYGYTF.

For this clonotype: The likely explanation is a read error, given a far larger clone one base away. This chain connects TRBV15 to TRBJ2-1, with D possibly TRBD1 on 6 matching bases. The CDR3 runs to 16 residues. CDR1 and CDR2 from the germline V gene are LNHNV and YYDKDF (reference sequence). V dropped 0 bases and J dropped 10 bases, with 19 bases sitting between them. The CDR3 protein is CATSRESGQGSYEQFF. CDR3 sequence (DNA): TGTGCCACCAGCAGAGAGTCCGGGCAGGGGTCCTACGAGCAGTTCTTC.

At least ten counts were recorded for this clonotype. The chain combines TRBV2 with TRBJ2-7, with TRBD2 as a possible D gene (5 bases). The CDR3 spans 14 residues. Trimming removed 6 bases at V and 0 bases at J, with 12 bases between. Germline CDR1 SNHLY, CDR2 FYNNEI. The CDR3 sequence is CASRELEGSYEQYF. The CDR3 DNA follows: TGTGCCAGCAGGGAACTAGAAGGCTCCTACGAGCAGTACTTC.

This clonotype was detected many times. The J gene is TRBJ1-1, the V gene TRBV5-4; no clear D. Germline values: CDR1 SGHNT, CDR2 YYREEE (reference sequence). V lost 0 bases and J lost 7, with 7 bases in between. The CDR3 runs to 12 residues. In nucleotides, the CDR3 is TGTGCCAGCAGCTTGGGGCACGGTGAAGCTTTCTTT. Amino acids: CASSLGHGEAFF.

This clonotype was recorded at least ten times. The V call is TRBV5-1, the J call TRBJ1-1; D call uncertain. CDR1 and CDR2 (germline): SGHRS, YFSETQ. Trimming pared 0 bases from V and 1 base from J, leaving 7 bases between. This CDR3 comprises 14 residues. CDR3 sequence: CASSLAGWNTEAFF. DNA of the CDR3: TGCGCCAGCAGCTTGGCCGGATGGAACACTGAAGCTTTCTTT.

This clonotype was detected many times. The V and J genes are TRBV6-5 and TRBJ2-2; D is unresolved. Germline V gene lookup returns CDR1 MNHEY and CDR2 SVGAGI. V lost 2 bases to trimming and J lost 3 bases, with 16 bases between them. The CDR3 sequence is 17 residues long. The CDR3 DNA sequence: TGTGCCAGCAGTTACAATTCGGGCCATTCAGACACCGGGGAGCTGTTTTTT. Amino acids: CASSYNSGHSDTGELFF.

This clonotype occurred many times. V and J are TRBV12-3 or TRBV12-4 and TRBJ1-1; D perhaps matches TRBD1 (5 bases). V lost 5 bases and J lost 11, with 12 bases in between. The CDR3 covers 11 residues. The DNA for the CDR3 is TGTGCCAGCAGTGCCGGGGCGTGGGCTTTCTTT. Translating gives CASSAGAWAFF.

This clonotype has at least ten counts. This chain links TRBV13 with TRBJ2-3; 12 nucleotides agree with TRBD2. The V gene's germline CDR1 is PRHDT and CDR2 FYEKMQ (reference sequence). V trimming: 5 bases; J trimming: 5 bases; junction bases outside the gene matches: 8. This CDR3 contains 16 residues. Written as DNA, the CDR3 is TGTGCCAGCAGCGCGACTAGCGGGGGCCGAGGAGATACGCAGTATTTT. Amino acids: CASSATSGGRGDTQYF. The variable domain in full, with the rest retrieved from reference TRBV13 and TRBJ2-3, is AAGVIQSPRHLIKEKRETATLKCYPIPRHDTVYWYQQGPGQDPQFLISFYEKMQSDKGSIPDRFSAQQFSDYHSELNMSSLELGDSALYFCASSATSGGRGDTQYFGPGTRLTVL.

As for this clonotype: One base separates it from a far larger clone, so it is likely a read error. The chain uses TRBV6-6 and TRBJ2-1; the D gene could be TRBD1 or TRBD2 (6 bases each). The V end was cut by 11 bases, the J end by 10 bases, with 18 bases between. CDR3 size: 12 residues. CDR1 and CDR2 (germline): MNHNY, SVGAGI (reference sequence). DNA of the CDR3: TGTGCCGGAGGATCCGGGGGCGGGGAGCAGTTCTTC. Translation gives CAGGSGGGEQFF.

This clonotype was recorded many times. This chain joins TRBV12-5 and TRBJ2-5; D may match TRBD1 or TRBD2 (5 bases each). The ends were cut back, 4 bases at V and 2 bases at J, with 11 bases in the middle. CDR1 and CDR2 from the germline V gene are LGHNT and FRNRAP. This CDR3 region has 14 residues. CDR3 nucleotide sequence: TGTGCTAGTGGTTACGAGGGGCTTCAAGAGACCCAGTACTTC. This gives the protein CASGYEGLQETQYF. Full variable domain (missing parts from reference TRBV12-5 and TRBJ2-5): DARVTQTPRHKVTEMGQEVTMRCQPILGHNTVFWYRQTMMQGLELLAYFRNRAPLDDSGMPKDRFSAEMPDATLATLKIQPSEPRDSAVYFCASGYEGLQETQYFGPGTRLLVL.

Here the CDR3 reads CSARAGGAGELFF. DNA for the CDR3: TGCAGTGCTAGAGCAGGGGGGGCCGGGGAGCTGTTTTTT. The chain is built from TRBV20-1 and TRBJ2-2, with D perhaps assigned TRBD1 or TRBD2 (7 bases each). The CDR3 is made up of 13 amino acids. Germline values: CDR1 DFQATT, CDR2 SNEGSKA (reference sequence). V lost 1 base and J 6 bases, leaving 9 bases between the germline ends.

Note on this clonotype: This likely came from a read error, as a far larger clone is one base away. The chain couples TRBV13 to TRBJ1-2; perhaps TRBD1 as D (5 bases). The germline gives CDR1 PRHDT, CDR2 FYEKMQ (reference sequence). The germline V and J ends were trimmed by 5 bases and 9 bases, with 19 bases remaining between them. The CDR3 length is 14 residues. DNA for the CDR3: TGTGCCAGCAGCCACCGCGCGGCAGGGTATAGCTACACCTTC. This gives the protein CASSHRAAGYSYTF. Complete variable domain (other parts from reference TRBV13 and TRBJ1-2): AAGVIQSPRHLIKEKRETATLKCYPIPRHDTVYWYQQGPGQDPQFLISFYEKMQSDKGSIPDRFSAQQFSDYHSELNMSSLELGDSALYFCASSHRAAGYSYTFGSGTRLTVV.

This chain joins TRBV6-5 and TRBJ1-2, with D possibly being TRBD1 (6 bases). Trimming took 6 bases from V and 5 from J, leaving 19 bases between them. This CDR3 spans 15 amino acids. Per the germline V gene, CDR1 is MNHEY and CDR2 is SVGAGI. The CDR3 bases are TGTGCCAGCAGCAGTCTACAGGGACTTGGGTATGGCTACACCTTC. This sequence encodes CASSSLQGLGYGYTF.

J is TRBJ2-3 and V is TRBV3-1; 9 bases map to TRBD2. CDR1 and CDR2 (germline): LGHDT, YNNKEL (reference sequence). The junction had 10 bases not matched to a gene; V was cut back by 0 bases and J by 6 bases. This CDR3 comprises 17 residues. The CDR3 sequence: CASSQDSAGGYMDTQYF. For the CDR3, the DNA is TGTGCCAGCAGCCAAGATTCTGCGGGGGGGTACATGGATACGCAGTATTTT.

This clonotype was seen ten or more times. The chain links TRBV20-1 to TRBJ2-5; D is unresolved. The CDR3 length is 14 residues. Looked up from germline, CDR1 is DFQATT and CDR2 is SNEGSKA (reference sequence). Trimming took off 3 bases at V and 2 bases at J, with 13 bases between the two ends. The CDR3 DNA reads TGCAGTGCTAGGTCACTTCAGGTACAAGAGACCCAGTACTTC. It specifies CSARSLQVQETQYF.

Many counts were recorded for this clonotype. The chain is built from TRBV12-5 and TRBJ1-1; D ambiguous. Trimming shortened V by 4 bases and J by 1 base, and 10 bases separated the two germline ends. CDR1 and CDR2 (germline): LGHNT, FRNRAP. This CDR3 is built from 14 residues. CDR3 in DNA: TGTGCTAGTGGTTCTGGACGGGAGAACACTGAAGCTTTCTTT. The encoded protein is CASGSGRENTEAFF.

V gene TRBV10-2 combines with J gene TRBJ1-1, with 8 nucleotides matching TRBD1. The V and J ends lost 8 bases and 7 bases, in that order; junction bases with no gene match: 12. The CDR3 length is 14 residues. Germline V gene data show CDR1 as WSHSY and CDR2 as SAAADI. Here the CDR3 reads CASGVSGGEDEAFF. The CDR3 nucleotides are TGCGCCAGCGGGGTCTCAGGGGGCGAAGATGAAGCTTTCTTT.